This T cell receptor (beta chain) comes out of a study of blood T cell repertoires in COVID-19 (TCRdb year 2020). About the study as a whole: Collaborator samples came from the United States, Italy and Spain and covered acute and convalescent phases of COVID-19. The repertoires were released in a freely available public database meant as a resource for research on the immune response to SARS-CoV-2. The sample metadata nearly always contained a de-identified subject ID, COVID-19 status, age in years and sex. Subjects who had been exposed to COVID-19, were actively infected with it, or had recovered from it provided the deeply sampled blood TCRbeta repertoires that made up the dataset. Where available, HLA class I and class II types were taken from metadata supplied by the sample provider and were not determined by assay-based typing. The material from the prospective study consisted of cDNA or gDNA derived from T cells, B-cell-depleted T cells, or PBMCs. Samples came from the ongoing ImmuneRACE study (first 160 participants) plus 1,254 subjects from 6 global collaborators.

This clone was seen only a few times. Which antigen it targets is not known. No base qualities exist here, and no much larger clone lies one base off it. TCRbeta CDR3 regions were amplified from genomic DNA by means of the immunoSEQ Assay, a bias-controlled multiplex PCR. On the study's bioinformatics: Nucleated cell counts per sample were estimated from amplification of reference gene primers within the assay. To quantify the absolute abundance of each unique TCRbeta CDR3 rearrangement, sequence reads were collapsed and filtered. For each sample, productive Simpson clonality was calculated by taking the square root of Simpson's diversity index across productive rearrangements. As stored in TCRdb, this immuneACCESS dataset retains in-frame rearrangements with V and J assigned. A fraction of the clones does not appear; measured against another copy, unresolved V genes explain less than half of the discrepancy, and the remainder lacks a known reason. V and J calls plus clone size are reproduced from that table; the DNA served to infer D and trimming. The sample table shows a few hundred thousand clones, and roughly four fifths are seen once. The ten largest clones add up to approximately 3.5% of the sample.

Relative to germline, V is 1 base shorter and J is 4 bases shorter, with 13 bases between their ends. As encoded in the germline V gene, CDR1 is MDHEN while CDR2 is SYDVKM. From its cysteine to its phenylalanine, the CDR3 spans 16 amino acids. Of all the DNA, just the CDR3 is kept, 48 bases in frame from base 1. The collaborating institutions used their own protocols to collect whole blood in K2EDTA tubes. Collaborator samples were shipped for TCRbeta analysis as frozen whole blood, isolated PBMCs, or DNA extracted from either sample type. What the study reported, not specific to this receptor: How much clinical and demographic metadata was included differed by source and by participant, and the metadata was provided uncurated.

The chain employs TRBV28 and TRBJ2-2; TRBD2 is a possible D gene, resting on 5 matching bases. The sequencing sample was made of peripheral blood. This TCR came from a woman under 30 with acute or convalescent COVID-19. The nucleotide sequence reads TGTGCCAGCAGTTTATTGGTATTGGGGAGCACCGGGGAGCTGTTTTTT. This is translated as CASSLLVLGSTGELFF.